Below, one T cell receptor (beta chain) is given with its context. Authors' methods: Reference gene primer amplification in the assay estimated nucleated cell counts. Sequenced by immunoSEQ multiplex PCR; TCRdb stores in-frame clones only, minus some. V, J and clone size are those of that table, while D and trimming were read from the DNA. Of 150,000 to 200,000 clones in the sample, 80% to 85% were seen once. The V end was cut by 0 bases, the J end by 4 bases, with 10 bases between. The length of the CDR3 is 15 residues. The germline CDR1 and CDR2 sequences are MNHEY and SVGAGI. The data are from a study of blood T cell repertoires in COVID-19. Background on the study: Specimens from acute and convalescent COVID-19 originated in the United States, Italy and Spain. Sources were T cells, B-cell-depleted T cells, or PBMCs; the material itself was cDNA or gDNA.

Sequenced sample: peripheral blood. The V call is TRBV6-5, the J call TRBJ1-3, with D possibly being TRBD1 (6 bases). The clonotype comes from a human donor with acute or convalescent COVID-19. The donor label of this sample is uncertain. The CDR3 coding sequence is TGTGCCAGCAGTTACTCGGGCAGGGGAGGAAACACCATATATTTT. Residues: CASSYSGRGGNTIYF.